A single sample gave rise to the 20 T cell receptor beta chains below, sequenced in a study of human CD8 memory T cell subsets (TCRdb year 2020). Data came from a NextSeq 550. A Human TCR Profiling Kit was used to prepare UMI-labeled 5' RACE TCRbeta libraries. TCRdb reprocessed the reads, and each CDR3 protein sequence is entered once, without DNA. The sample's own table lists more than 10,000 distinct CDR3 sequences. Approximately 15% of the sample is in the top ten clones. Sequencing was performed on CD8+ stem-like memory T cells (TSCM and TCM) sorted from PBMCs. According to the study, the label for this sample's cell subset or site signals: stem-like memory CD8 T cells (TSTEM), CCR7+ PD-1- TIGIT-. The source of these receptors is a human donor in good health.

The chain couples TRBV5-5 to TRBJ2-7; TCRdb gives TRBD1 as the D gene, but with no DNA this cannot be confirmed. The CDR3 length is 16 residues. Germline V gene lookup returns CDR1 SGHKS and CDR2 YYEKEE (reference sequence). CDR3 residues: CASSLEYRDGSREQYF.

The chain has TRBV6-5 and TRBJ1-2. This CDR3 contains 14 residues. Germline V gives CDR1 MNHEY, CDR2 SVGAGI. The CDR3 reads CASSSTPWNYGYTF.

The rearrangement links TRBV19 to TRBJ2-7; checking the TCRdb D call of TRBD2 is not possible without DNA. CDR3 length: 15 amino acids. Germline CDR1 reads LNHDA; CDR2 reads SQIVND (reference sequence). CDR3 residues: CASSIGTSGSYEQYF.

By frequency, this clonotype registers medium-sized (0.01 to 0.1%). The chain uses TRBV18 and TRBJ2-3; TCRdb indicates TRBD1, and absent DNA this call remains unverified. The CDR3 extends over 16 amino acids. The V gene's germline CDR1 is KGHSH and CDR2 LQKENI. The chain's CDR3 is CASSPDGGQATDTQYF.

The gene calls are TRBV7-9 and TRBJ2-5; TCRdb calls TRBD2, which cannot be checked without DNA. The germline V gene has CDR1 SEHNR and CDR2 FQNEAQ (reference sequence). This CDR3 is built from 17 residues. CDR3 sequence reads: CASSSTSAGFNQETQYF.

The J gene is TRBJ2-7, the V gene TRBV11-2. Germline CDR1 is SGHAT and CDR2 is FQNNGV. The CDR3 spans 13 residues. The CDR3 sequence is CASSFGRSYEQYF.

This chain connects TRBV13 to TRBJ2-1; as DNA is missing, the TRBD1 call by TCRdb cannot be tested. Germline V gene lookup returns CDR1 PRHDT and CDR2 FYEKMQ (reference sequence). This CDR3 comprises 12 residues. The CDR3 spells CASSPLVNEQFF.

The rearrangement uses TRBV7-6 and TRBJ2-5; TCRdb's D call, TRBD1, is unchecked because there is no DNA. This CDR3 spans 14 amino acids. CDR1 and CDR2 from the germline V gene are SGHVS and FNYEAQ. The CDR3 loop is CASSPLWGGETQYF. Full variable domain (remainder filled in from reference TRBV7-6 and TRBJ2-5): GAGVSQSPRYKVTKRGQDVALRCDPISGHVSLYWYRQALGQGPEFLTYFNYEAQQDKSGLPNDRFSAERPEGSISTLTIQRTEQRDSAMYRCASSPLWGGETQYFGPGTRLLVL.

The chain has TRBV3-1 and TRBJ2-5; TCRdb returns TRBD2, unconfirmable since there is no DNA. The germline gives CDR1 LGHDT, CDR2 YNNKEL (reference sequence). The CDR3 runs to 17 residues. The CDR3 reads CASSQGASGGDWETQYF.

The V and J genes are TRBV19 and TRBJ2-1; the D call of TRBD2 rests on TCRdb alone, since no DNA is present to check it. This CDR3 has 15 amino acids. The V gene's germline CDR1 is LNHDA and CDR2 SQIVND (reference sequence). This CDR3 reads CASSIGLAGVYEQFF.

This clonotype is medium-sized (0.01 to 0.1%) by frequency. The J gene is TRBJ2-7, the V gene TRBV27; TCRdb picks TRBD2, but there is no DNA to check that call. Germline values: CDR1 MNHEY, CDR2 SMNVEV (reference sequence). CDR3 size: 12 residues. This chain's CDR3 is CASSRGGYEQYF.

The CDR3: CASSAITGTAITDTQYF. V gene TRBV7-9 combines with J gene TRBJ2-3; the D call of TRBD1 rests on TCRdb alone, since no DNA is present to check it. This CDR3 is 17 amino acids long. CDR1 and CDR2 (germline): SEHNR, FQNEAQ (reference sequence).

The rearrangement joins TRBV15 to TRBJ2-3. Per germline, CDR1 LNHNV and CDR2 YYDKDF (reference sequence). CDR3 size: 12 residues. CDR3 loop: CATGQTPDTQYF.

The rearrangement uses TRBV27 and TRBJ2-2. Germline lookup yields CDR1 MNHEY and CDR2 SMNVEV (reference sequence). This CDR3 is 13 amino acids long. The CDR3 protein is CASSLGESGELFF.

The CDR3 region is CASSHLGGPEAFF. The rearrangement uses TRBV11-2 and TRBJ1-1; the TRBD1 assignment by TCRdb is unverifiable without DNA. In germline, CDR1 is SGHAT, CDR2 FQNNGV. This CDR3 is 13 amino acids long.

The chain uses TRBV4-1 and TRBJ2-4; TCRdb names TRBD2, which stays unverified in the absence of DNA. Looked up from germline, CDR1 is MGHRA and CDR2 is YSYEKL. CDR3 length: 15 residues. CDR3: CASSQKETSESIQYF.

This rearrangement joins TRBV5-1 to TRBJ2-1; no DNA is available, so the TRBD2 call from TCRdb remains unchecked. Per germline, CDR1 SGHRS and CDR2 YFSETQ. CDR3 length: 14 residues. The CDR3 loop is CATSEAGGLNEQFF.

The chain employs TRBV25-1 and TRBJ2-5; TCRdb gives TRBD2 as the D gene, but with no DNA this cannot be confirmed. Germline CDR1 reads MGHDK; CDR2 reads SYGVNS. The CDR3 length is 13 residues. The CDR3 sequence is CASSESWEETQYF. Supplemented by reference TRBV25-1 and TRBJ2-5, the full variable domain reads EADIYQTPRYLVIGTGKKITLECSQTMGHDKMYWYQQDPGMELHLIHYSYGVNSTEKGDLSSESTVSRIRTEHFPLTLESARPSHTSQYLCASSESWEETQYFGPGTRLLVL.

V gene TRBV28 combines with J gene TRBJ2-7; there is no DNA to check the TCRdb D call of TRBD2. This CDR3 comprises 16 residues. Looked up from germline, CDR1 is MDHEN and CDR2 is SYDVKM. The CDR3 sequence is CASSGGLAGVGGEQYF.

The chain recombines TRBV11-3 with TRBJ1-1. The CDR3 is 13 residues long. Germline loops: CDR1 SGHNT, CDR2 YENEEA. The CDR3 sequence: CASRKGGRTEAFF.